This is a list of T cell receptor beta chains from one sample in a study of cytomegalovirus exposure and HLA in healthy donors. Profiling relied on immunoSEQ multiplex PCR, and the TCRdb table lists in-frame clones only, not all of them. This sample has approximately 160,000 clones, with 70% to 85% found just once. The sequenced sample was PBMCs. The receptors were sampled from a woman in her 30s in good health and CMV-seronegative. CDR3s include the opening cysteine and the closing phenylalanine or tryptophan. Fields, in order: CDR3 protein, CDR3 DNA, clone size, D gene, CDR3 length, J gene, V gene. A D gene is named only where the DNA matches it firmly. A row's size may be missing; if present it is once, few, many or a size class.

CDR3 protein: CASSGGREGEQFF; CDR3 DNA: TGTGCCAGCAGCGGGGGTAGGGAGGGTGAGCAGTTCTTC; clone size: NA; D gene: TRBD2; CDR3 length: 13; J gene: TRBJ2-1; V gene: TRBV7-7
CDR3 protein: CASSYVGEGTEAFF; CDR3 DNA: TGTGCCAGCAGTTACGTCGGGGAGGGCACTGAAGCTTTCTTT; clone size: NA; D gene: NA; CDR3 length: 14; J gene: TRBJ1-1; V gene: TRBV6-5
CDR3 protein: CASSPQGRVDYGYTF; CDR3 DNA: TGCGCCAGCAGCCCCCAGGGTAGGGTTGACTATGGCTACACCTTC; clone size: NA; D gene: NA; CDR3 length: 15; J gene: TRBJ1-2; V gene: TRBV4-1
CDR3 protein: CASRIKGPTSGIYEQYF; CDR3 DNA: TGTGCCAGCAGGATAAAGGGTCCGACTAGCGGAATCTACGAGCAGTACTTC; clone size: NA; D gene: TRBD2; CDR3 length: 17; J gene: TRBJ2-7; V gene: TRBV6-7
CDR3 protein: CASGSNQPQHF; CDR3 DNA: TGTGCCAGCGGCTCCAATCAGCCCCAGCATTTT; clone size: NA; D gene: NA; CDR3 length: 11; J gene: TRBJ1-5; V gene: TRBV28
CDR3 protein: CAWRGGRDYGYTF; CDR3 DNA: TGTGCCTGGAGGGGCGGCAGGGACTATGGCTACACCTTC; clone size: NA; D gene: NA; CDR3 length: 13; J gene: TRBJ1-2; V gene: TRBV30
CDR3 protein: CASSLGVGYGYTF; CDR3 DNA: TGCGCCAGCAGCCTAGGGGTCGGCTATGGCTACACCTTC; clone size: few; D gene: NA; CDR3 length: 13; J gene: TRBJ1-2; V gene: TRBV5-1
CDR3 protein: CATSRVRTDQPQHF; CDR3 DNA: TGTGCCACCAGCAGAGTTCGTACGGATCAGCCCCAGCATTTT; clone size: NA; D gene: NA; CDR3 length: 14; J gene: TRBJ1-5; V gene: TRBV15
CDR3 protein: CASSQTPGQHNEQFF; CDR3 DNA: TGTGCCAGCAGCCAAACCCCGGGACAGCACAATGAGCAGTTCTTC; clone size: NA; D gene: TRBD1; CDR3 length: 15; J gene: TRBJ2-1; V gene: TRBV9
CDR3 protein: CSVKGGVSYGYTF; CDR3 DNA: TGCAGCGTTAAGGGGGGGGTTTCCTATGGCTACACCTTC; clone size: once; D gene: NA; CDR3 length: 13; J gene: TRBJ1-2; V gene: TRBV29-1
CDR3 protein: CASSPGQGGRDQPQHF; CDR3 DNA: TGCGCCAGCAGCCCGGGACAGGGTGGGCGCGATCAGCCCCAGCATTTT; clone size: NA; D gene: TRBD1; CDR3 length: 16; J gene: TRBJ1-5; V gene: TRBV4-1
CDR3 protein: CSARREREAFF; CDR3 DNA: TGCAGTGCTAGACGGGAGCGTGAAGCTTTCTTT; clone size: NA; D gene: NA; CDR3 length: 11; J gene: TRBJ1-1; V gene: TRBV20-1
CDR3 protein: CSVSSGREDTDTQYF; CDR3 DNA: TGCAGCGTTAGTTCAGGTCGGGAGGACACAGATACGCAGTATTTT; clone size: NA; D gene: TRBD2; CDR3 length: 15; J gene: TRBJ2-3; V gene: TRBV29-1
CDR3 protein: CASSLGTAYNEQFF; CDR3 DNA: TGTGCCAGCAGCTTGGGGACAGCGTACAATGAGCAGTTCTTC; clone size: NA; D gene: NA; CDR3 length: 14; J gene: TRBJ2-1; V gene: TRBV5-4
CDR3 protein: CASRGTSNSPLHF; CDR3 DNA: TGTGCCAGCAGAGGGACATCCAATTCACCCCTCCACTTT; clone size: NA; D gene: NA; CDR3 length: 13; J gene: TRBJ1-6; V gene: TRBV6-1
CDR3 protein: CASSLGVRTDTQYF; CDR3 DNA: TGTGCCAGCAGCTTAGGGGTACGGACAGATACGCAGTATTTT; clone size: NA; D gene: NA; CDR3 length: 14; J gene: TRBJ2-3; V gene: TRBV5-6
CDR3 protein: CASSPTSASSYEQYF; CDR3 DNA: TGTGCCAGCAGCCCTACTAGCGCTAGCTCCTACGAGCAGTACTTC; clone size: once; D gene: TRBD2; CDR3 length: 15; J gene: TRBJ2-7; V gene: TRBV7-3
CDR3 protein: CASSQVPSRVYGYTF; CDR3 DNA: TGTGCCAGCAGCCAAGTGCCGAGCAGGGTGTATGGCTACACCTTC; clone size: NA; D gene: NA; CDR3 length: 15; J gene: TRBJ1-2; V gene: TRBV14
CDR3 protein: CASSEVLGQGLSDTQYF; CDR3 DNA: TGCGCCAGCAGTGAGGTTCTGGGACAGGGGCTTTCAGATACGCAGTATTTT; clone size: few; D gene: TRBD1; CDR3 length: 17; J gene: TRBJ2-3; V gene: TRBV10-2
CDR3 protein: CASSELPPGSNQPQHF; CDR3 DNA: TGTGCCAGCAGTGAACTACCCCCGGGAAGCAATCAGCCCCAGCATTTT; clone size: few; D gene: NA; CDR3 length: 16; J gene: TRBJ1-5; V gene: TRBV6-1
CDR3 protein: CASSFTGEGNEQFF; CDR3 DNA: TGTGCCAGCAGCTTTACGGGAGAGGGAAATGAGCAGTTCTTC; clone size: NA; D gene: NA; CDR3 length: 14; J gene: TRBJ2-1; V gene: TRBV7-2
CDR3 protein: CASSLVSGELFF; CDR3 DNA: TGTGCCAGCAGCTTGGTCTCCGGGGAGCTGTTTTTT; clone size: once; D gene: NA; CDR3 length: 12; J gene: TRBJ2-2; V gene: TRBV5-6
CDR3 protein: CASSQGLTSGTYEQYF; CDR3 DNA: TGCGCCAGCAGCCAAGGGCTGACTAGCGGAACCTACGAGCAGTACTTC; clone size: NA; D gene: TRBD2; CDR3 length: 16; J gene: TRBJ2-7; V gene: TRBV4-1
CDR3 protein: CASSLDSTRQFF; CDR3 DNA: TGTGCCAGCAGCTTAGACTCCACTAGGCAGTTCTTC; clone size: NA; D gene: NA; CDR3 length: 12; J gene: TRBJ2-1; V gene: TRBV5-5
CDR3 protein: CASSEWGQSYEQYF; CDR3 DNA: TGTGCCAGCAGTGAATGGGGACAATCCTACGAGCAGTACTTC; clone size: NA; D gene: NA; CDR3 length: 14; J gene: TRBJ2-7; V gene: TRBV25-1
CDR3 protein: CASSSGMNTEAFF; CDR3 DNA: TGTGCCAGCTCTTCGGGGATGAACACTGAAGCTTTCTTT; clone size: few; D gene: NA; CDR3 length: 13; J gene: TRBJ1-1; V gene: TRBV14
CDR3 protein: CSVRGAFGYPF; CDR3 DNA: TGCAGCGTCCGGGGGGCGTTTGGCTACCCCTTC; clone size: NA; D gene: NA; CDR3 length: 11; J gene: TRBJ1-2; V gene: TRBV29-1
CDR3 protein: CASSRLRDTSGNTIYF; CDR3 DNA: TGTGCCAGTAGTAGACTCCGGGACACCTCTGGAAACACCATATATTTT; clone size: NA; D gene: NA; CDR3 length: 16; J gene: TRBJ1-3; V gene: TRBV19
CDR3 protein: CASSRGTGGTDTQYF; CDR3 DNA: TGCGCCAGCAGCCGCGGGACAGGGGGCACAGATACGCAGTATTTT; clone size: NA; D gene: TRBD1; CDR3 length: 15; J gene: TRBJ2-3; V gene: TRBV5-1
CDR3 protein: CASSQDRHGYTF; CDR3 DNA: TGTGCCAGCAGCCAAGACAGGCATGGCTACACCTTC; clone size: NA; D gene: NA; CDR3 length: 12; J gene: TRBJ1-2; V gene: TRBV14
CDR3 protein: CASRTTASTGTSGRNSYEQYF; CDR3 DNA: TGCGCCAGCAGAACCACGGCCTCTACCGGGACTAGCGGGAGGAACTCCTACGAGCAGTACTTC; clone size: NA; D gene: TRBD2; CDR3 length: 21; J gene: TRBJ2-7; V gene: TRBV23-1
CDR3 protein: CASLDSGYNYGYTF; CDR3 DNA: TGCGCCAGTTTGGACAGTGGCTATAACTATGGCTACACCTTC; clone size: NA; D gene: NA; CDR3 length: 14; J gene: TRBJ1-2; V gene: TRBV10-2
CDR3 protein: CASSFRQVPYF; CDR3 DNA: TGTGCCAGCAGTTTCAGACAGGTTCCGTACTTC; clone size: NA; D gene: NA; CDR3 length: 11; J gene: TRBJ2-5; V gene: TRBV28
CDR3 protein: CASKGGASGVSYNEQFF; CDR3 DNA: TGTGCCAGCAAAGGAGGCGCCTCCGGGGTATCCTACAATGAGCAGTTCTTC; clone size: NA; D gene: NA; CDR3 length: 17; J gene: TRBJ2-1; V gene: TRBV27
CDR3 protein: CASSYAAGGARGYTF; CDR3 DNA: TGTGCCAGCAGTTACGCAGCAGGGGGCGCCCGGGGCTACACCTTC; clone size: NA; D gene: TRBD1; CDR3 length: 15; J gene: TRBJ1-2; V gene: TRBV6-5
CDR3 protein: CASSLSGSLEGTQYF; CDR3 DNA: TGTGCCAGCAGTTTGAGCGGGAGTTTAGAAGGGACCCAGTACTTC; clone size: NA; D gene: TRBD2; CDR3 length: 15; J gene: TRBJ2-5; V gene: TRBV27